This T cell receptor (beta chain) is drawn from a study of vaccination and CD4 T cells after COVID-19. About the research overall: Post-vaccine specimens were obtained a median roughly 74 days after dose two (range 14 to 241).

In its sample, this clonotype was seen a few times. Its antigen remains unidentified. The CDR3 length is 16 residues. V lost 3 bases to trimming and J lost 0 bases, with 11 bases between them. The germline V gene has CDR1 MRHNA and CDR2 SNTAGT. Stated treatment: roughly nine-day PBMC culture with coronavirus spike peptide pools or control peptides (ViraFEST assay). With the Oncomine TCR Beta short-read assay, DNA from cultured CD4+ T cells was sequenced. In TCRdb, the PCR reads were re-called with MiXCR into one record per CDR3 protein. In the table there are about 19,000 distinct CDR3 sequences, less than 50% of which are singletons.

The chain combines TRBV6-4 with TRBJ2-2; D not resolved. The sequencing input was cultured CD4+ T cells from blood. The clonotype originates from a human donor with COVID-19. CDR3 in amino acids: CASSEVAGANTGELFF. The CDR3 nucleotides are TGTGCCAGCAGTGAAGTGGCCGGCGCGAACACCGGGGAGCTGTTTTTT.